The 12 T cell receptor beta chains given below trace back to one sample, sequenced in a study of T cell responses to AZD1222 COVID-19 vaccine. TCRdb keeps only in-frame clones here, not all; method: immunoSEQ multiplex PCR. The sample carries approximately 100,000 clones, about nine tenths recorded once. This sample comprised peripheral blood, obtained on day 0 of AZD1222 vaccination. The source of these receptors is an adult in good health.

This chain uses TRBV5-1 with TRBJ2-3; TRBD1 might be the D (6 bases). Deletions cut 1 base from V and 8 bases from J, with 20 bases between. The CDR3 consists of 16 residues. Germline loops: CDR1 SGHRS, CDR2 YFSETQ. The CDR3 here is CASSLTTGPQQGTQYF. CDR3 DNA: TGCGCCAGCAGCTTGACCACAGGGCCCCAGCAGGGTACGCAGTATTTT.

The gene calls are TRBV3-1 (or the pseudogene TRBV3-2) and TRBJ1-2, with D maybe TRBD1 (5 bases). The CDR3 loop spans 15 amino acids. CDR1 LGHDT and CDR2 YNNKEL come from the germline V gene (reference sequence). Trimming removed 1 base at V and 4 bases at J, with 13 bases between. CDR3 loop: CASSQGGGGGYGYTF. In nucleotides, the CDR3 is TGTGCCAGCAGCCAAGGGGGCGGGGGAGGCTATGGCTACACCTTC.

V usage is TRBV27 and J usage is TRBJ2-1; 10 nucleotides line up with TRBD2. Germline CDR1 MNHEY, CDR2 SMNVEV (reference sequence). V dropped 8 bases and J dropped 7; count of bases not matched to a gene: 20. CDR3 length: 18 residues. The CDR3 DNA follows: TGTGCCAGCGCCCCATTATTGGCTAGCGGGGGCCAGGGGAATGAGCAGTTCTTC. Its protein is CASAPLLASGGQGNEQFF.

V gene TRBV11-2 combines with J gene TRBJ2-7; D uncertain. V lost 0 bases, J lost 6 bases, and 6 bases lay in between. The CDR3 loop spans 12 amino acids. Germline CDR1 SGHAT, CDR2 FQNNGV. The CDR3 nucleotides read TGTGCCAGCAGCTTAGACCGGGCCGAGCAGTACTTC. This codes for CASSLDRAEQYF. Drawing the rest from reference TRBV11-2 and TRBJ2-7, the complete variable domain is EAGVAQSPRYKIIEKRQSVAFWCNPISGHATLYWYQQILGQGPKLLIQFQNNGVVDDSQLPKDRFSAERLKGVDSTLKIQPAKLEDSAVYLCASSLDRAEQYFGPGTRLTVT.

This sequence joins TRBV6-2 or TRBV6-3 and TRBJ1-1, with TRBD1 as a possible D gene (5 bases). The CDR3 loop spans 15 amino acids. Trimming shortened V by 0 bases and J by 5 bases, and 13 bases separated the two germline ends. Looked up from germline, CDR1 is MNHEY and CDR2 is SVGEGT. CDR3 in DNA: TGTGCCAGCAGTTACTCGAGCAGGGAAAAGACTGAAGCTTTCTTT. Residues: CASSYSSREKTEAFF.

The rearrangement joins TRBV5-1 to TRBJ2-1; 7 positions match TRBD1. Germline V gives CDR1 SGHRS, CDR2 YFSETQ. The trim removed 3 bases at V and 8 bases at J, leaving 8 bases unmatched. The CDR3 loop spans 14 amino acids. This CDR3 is CASSSGTVEDEQFF. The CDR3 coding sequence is TGCGCCAGCAGCTCCGGGACAGTTGAGGATGAGCAGTTCTTC.

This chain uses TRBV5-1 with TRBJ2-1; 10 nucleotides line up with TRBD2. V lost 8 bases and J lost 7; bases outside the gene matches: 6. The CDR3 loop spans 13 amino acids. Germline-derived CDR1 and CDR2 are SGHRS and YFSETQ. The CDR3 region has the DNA TGCGCCAGTCGGGAACTAGCGGGAAATGAGCAGTTCTTC. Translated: CASRELAGNEQFF. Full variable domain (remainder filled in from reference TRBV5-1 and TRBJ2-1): KAGVTQTPRYLIKTRGQQVTLSCSPISGHRSVSWYQQTPGQGLQFLFEYFSETQRNKGNFPGRFSGRQFSNSRSEMNVSTLELGDSALYLCASRELAGNEQFFGPGTRLTVL.

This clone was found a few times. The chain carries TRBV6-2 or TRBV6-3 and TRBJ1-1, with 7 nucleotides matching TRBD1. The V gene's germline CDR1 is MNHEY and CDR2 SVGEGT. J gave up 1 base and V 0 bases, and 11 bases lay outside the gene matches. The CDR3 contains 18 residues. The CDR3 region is CASSYSREGGLGNTEAFF. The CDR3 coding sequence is TGTGCCAGCAGTTACTCGAGGGAAGGGGGCCTCGGGAACACTGAAGCTTTCTTT.

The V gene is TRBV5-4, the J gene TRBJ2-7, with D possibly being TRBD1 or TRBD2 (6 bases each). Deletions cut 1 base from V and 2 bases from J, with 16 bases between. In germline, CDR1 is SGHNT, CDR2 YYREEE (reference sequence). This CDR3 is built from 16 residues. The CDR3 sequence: CASSLLGAGKTYEQYF. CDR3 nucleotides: TGTGCCAGCAGCTTGCTGGGGGCGGGGAAAACCTACGAGCAGTACTTC.

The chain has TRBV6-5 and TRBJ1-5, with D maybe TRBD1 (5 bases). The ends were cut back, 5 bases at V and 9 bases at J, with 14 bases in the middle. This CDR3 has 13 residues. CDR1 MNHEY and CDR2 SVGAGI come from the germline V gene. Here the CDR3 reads CASSLTGWPPQHF. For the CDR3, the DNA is TGTGCCAGCAGTCTCACAGGATGGCCGCCCCAGCATTTT.

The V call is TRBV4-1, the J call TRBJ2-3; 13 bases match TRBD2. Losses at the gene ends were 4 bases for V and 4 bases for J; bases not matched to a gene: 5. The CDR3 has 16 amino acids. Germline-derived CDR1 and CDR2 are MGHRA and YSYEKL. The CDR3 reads CASSPRLAGGPDTQYF. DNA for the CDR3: TGCGCCAGCAGCCCCCGACTAGCGGGGGGCCCAGATACGCAGTATTTT.

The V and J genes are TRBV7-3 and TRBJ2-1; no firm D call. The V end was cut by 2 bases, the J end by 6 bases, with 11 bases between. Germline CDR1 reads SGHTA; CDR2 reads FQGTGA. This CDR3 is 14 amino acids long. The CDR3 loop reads CASSLVPNANEQFF. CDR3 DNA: TGTGCCAGCAGCTTAGTCCCGAATGCCAATGAGCAGTTCTTC.